A selection of T cell receptor beta chains follows, all from one sample in a study of prognosis after radiotherapy for stage I lung cancer. From the multiplex PCR reads, TCRdb called clonotypes with MiXCR, one entry per CDR3 protein. The sample holds 15,000 to 20,000 distinct CDR3 sequences, around 30% seen once. Material: PBMCs, obtained before or after stereotactic body radiation therapy (not recorded which). The source is a donor of 50 years or more with non-small cell lung cancer. Both conserved end residues are part of each CDR3. The order of the fields is clone size, D gene, V gene, J gene, CDR3 DNA, CDR3 protein. The D gene is left open where the match is weak. Some rows mark clone size as missing; the rest say once, few, many or name a class of expanded clone.

abundance: many; d_gene: TRBD2; v_gene: TRBV9; j_gene: TRBJ2-3; CDR3nt: TGTGCCAGCAGCGGGGAGGGGGGACTAGCGGATCCGGACGGTACGCAGTATTTT; CDR3aa: CASSGEGGLADPDGTQYF
abundance: many; d_gene: .; v_gene: TRBV6-1; j_gene: TRBJ2-3; CDR3nt: TGTGCCAGCAGTGAAACAAGCCTTAGCACAGATACGCAGTATTTT; CDR3aa: CASSETSLSTDTQYF
abundance: many; d_gene: .; v_gene: TRBV18; j_gene: TRBJ1-1; CDR3nt: TGTGCCAGCTCACCACGTCCAGTGCCGAACACTGAAGCTTTCTTT; CDR3aa: CASSPRPVPNTEAFF
abundance: many; d_gene: TRBD2; v_gene: TRBV4-1; j_gene: TRBJ2-3; CDR3nt: TGCGCCAGCAGCCGGAAGACTAGCGGGAGAGGTGATACGCAGTATTTT; CDR3aa: CASSRKTSGRGDTQYF
abundance: many; d_gene: .; v_gene: TRBV4-1; j_gene: TRBJ2-1; CDR3nt: TGCGCCAGCAGCCAAGATGACCAGGCAGCCTACAATGAGCAGTTCTTC; CDR3aa: CASSQDDQAAYNEQFF
abundance: medium-sized; d_gene: TRBD2; v_gene: TRBV2; j_gene: TRBJ2-7; CDR3nt: TGTGCCAGCAGGAGGACTAGCGGGAACTACGAGCAGTACTTC; CDR3aa: CASRRTSGNYEQYF
abundance: many; d_gene: .; v_gene: TRBV27; j_gene: TRBJ2-1; CDR3nt: TGTGCCAGCAGTTCGATGATTTTGCCCAATGAGCAGTTCTTC; CDR3aa: CASSSMILPNEQFF
abundance: .; d_gene: .; v_gene: TRBV27; j_gene: TRBJ2-3; CDR3nt: TGTGCCAGCACCGGACTGGGTCCAGGCACAGATACGAAGTATTTT; CDR3aa: CASTGLGPGTDTKYF
abundance: many; d_gene: .; v_gene: TRBV30; j_gene: TRBJ2-7; CDR3nt: TGTGCCTGGAGTGTACAAGACCGTCGGGACTTC; CDR3aa: CAWSVQDRRDF
abundance: .; d_gene: TRBD2; v_gene: TRBV7-2; j_gene: TRBJ2-5; CDR3nt: TGTGCCAGCAGTAGCGGGATGTCCGAGACCCAGAACTTC; CDR3aa: CASSSGMSETQNF
abundance: many; d_gene: .; v_gene: TRBV6-1; j_gene: TRBJ1-2; CDR3nt: TGTGCCAGCAGGGCAGGGGAGGGAAGTGGCTACACCTTC; CDR3aa: CASRAGEGSGYTF
abundance: many; d_gene: .; v_gene: TRBV7-6; j_gene: TRBJ2-5; CDR3nt: TGTGCCAGCAGTTCGAGTCGTCTGAACCAAGAGACCCAGTACTTC; CDR3aa: CASSSSRLNQETQYF
abundance: many; d_gene: TRBD2; v_gene: TRBV10-2; j_gene: TRBJ2-2; CDR3nt: TGCGCCAGCATGGAGTGGAGCGGGAGGGAGAACACCGGGGAGCTGTTTTTT; CDR3aa: CASMEWSGRENTGELFF
abundance: medium-sized; d_gene: .; v_gene: TRBV6-2/TRBV6-3; j_gene: TRBJ2-6; CDR3nt: TGTGCCAGCAGTTACTTGGTTTCTGGGGCCAACGTCCTGACTTTC; CDR3aa: CASSYLVSGANVLTF
abundance: many; d_gene: TRBD1; v_gene: TRBV2; j_gene: TRBJ1-2; CDR3nt: TGTGCCAGCAGTGGAGACAGGGTCGGAGGCTACACCTTC; CDR3aa: CASSGDRVGGYTF
abundance: .; d_gene: .; v_gene: TRBV5-1; j_gene: TRBJ1-2; CDR3nt: TGCGCCAGCAGCCCCCTTACAGGCTCACTTAACTATGGCTACACCTTC; CDR3aa: CASSPLTGSLNYGYTF
abundance: many; d_gene: .; v_gene: TRBV20-1; j_gene: TRBJ2-3; CDR3nt: TGCAGTGCTGGGGCCCTAGGAGTTGAGACAGATACGCAGTATTTT; CDR3aa: CSAGALGVETDTQYF
abundance: .; d_gene: TRBD2; v_gene: TRBV4-2; j_gene: TRBJ2-2; CDR3nt: TGTGCCAGAAGCCAACCCCATGCGGGAGGGAAGCTTGTGGAGCTGTTTTTT; CDR3aa: CARSQPHAGGKLVELFF
abundance: .; d_gene: .; v_gene: TRBV5-4; j_gene: TRBJ2-7; CDR3nt: TGTGCCAGCAGCTCCACATCAGGGATCTACGAGCAGTACTTC; CDR3aa: CASSSTSGIYEQYF
abundance: many; d_gene: .; v_gene: TRBV28; j_gene: TRBJ1-5; CDR3nt: TGCGCGGAGGGGGTTAAGGGTCAGCCCCAGCATTTT; CDR3aa: CAEGVKGQPQHF
abundance: many; d_gene: .; v_gene: TRBV9; j_gene: TRBJ1-6; CDR3nt: TGTGCCAGCAGCGTAGATGACGGGGGAAATTCACCCCTCCACTTT; CDR3aa: CASSVDDGGNSPLHF
abundance: many; d_gene: .; v_gene: TRBV24-1; j_gene: TRBJ2-3; CDR3nt: TGTGCCACCAGTGGGCCTAGTCTTACAGATACGCAGTATTTT; CDR3aa: CATSGPSLTDTQYF
abundance: many; d_gene: .; v_gene: TRBV15; j_gene: TRBJ2-7; CDR3nt: TGTGCCACCAGCAGAGATCGAAACCCTACCTACGAGCAGTACTTC; CDR3aa: CATSRDRNPTYEQYF
abundance: many; d_gene: TRBD2; v_gene: TRBV7-2; j_gene: TRBJ2-1; CDR3nt: TGTGCCACTCGATTAATCCGGGGGGAGTTTGTTAATGAGCAGTTCTTC; CDR3aa: CATRLIRGEFVNEQFF
abundance: .; d_gene: TRBD2; v_gene: TRBV19; j_gene: TRBJ2-1; CDR3nt: TGTGCCAGTAGTTATTTAGCGGGAGGATTGAATGAGCAGTTCTTC; CDR3aa: CASSYLAGGLNEQFF
abundance: many; d_gene: TRBD2; v_gene: TRBV20-1; j_gene: TRBJ2-1; CDR3nt: TGCAGTATCAGGGAGGGACGACGACTAGTGTACAATGAGCAGTTCTTC; CDR3aa: CSIREGRRLVYNEQFF
abundance: many; d_gene: .; v_gene: TRBV3-1; j_gene: TRBJ2-1; CDR3nt: TGTGCCAGCAGCCAGTCTTACAATGAGCAGTTCTTC; CDR3aa: CASSQSYNEQFF
abundance: medium-sized; d_gene: TRBD1; v_gene: TRBV20-1; j_gene: TRBJ2-3; CDR3nt: TGCAGTGCTAGCGTCACCGGGACAGGGTGGAGAACAGATACGCAGTATTTT; CDR3aa: CSASVTGTGWRTDTQYF
abundance: many; d_gene: TRBD1; v_gene: TRBV18; j_gene: TRBJ1-5; CDR3nt: TGTGCCAGCTCACCGGGCAGGGGGAATCAGCCCCAGCATTTT; CDR3aa: CASSPGRGNQPQHF
abundance: .; d_gene: TRBD2; v_gene: TRBV6-2/TRBV6-3; j_gene: TRBJ2-1; CDR3nt: TGTGCCAGCAGATTACAAGCGGGGGCGTGGGATGAGCAGTTCTTC; CDR3aa: CASRLQAGAWDEQFF
abundance: many; d_gene: TRBD1; v_gene: TRBV5-6; j_gene: TRBJ1-3; CDR3nt: TGTGCCAGCAGCTCCCTGGGACAGGGGGGAGGAAACACCATATATTTT; CDR3aa: CASSSLGQGGGNTIYF
abundance: many; d_gene: .; v_gene: TRBV7-6; j_gene: TRBJ2-2; CDR3nt: TGTGCCAGCAGCTTAGAAGGCAAGACAGTGAACGGCGGGGAGCTGTTTTTT; CDR3aa: CASSLEGKTVNGGELFF
abundance: many; d_gene: .; v_gene: TRBV28; j_gene: TRBJ1-2; CDR3nt: TGTGCCAGCAGTCAGGACAGATTCTATGGCTACACCTTC; CDR3aa: CASSQDRFYGYTF
abundance: many; d_gene: .; v_gene: TRBV19; j_gene: TRBJ1-5; CDR3nt: TGTGCCAGTAGATCCAGTCCGGGGAATCAGCCCCAGCATTTT; CDR3aa: CASRSSPGNQPQHF